The 30 T cell receptor beta chains listed next were all sequenced from one sample in a study of tumor-infiltrating lymphocytes in localized non-small cell lung cancer. Assay: immunoSEQ multiplex PCR; the TCRdb copy retains only in-frame clones and omits some. Of 13,000 or so clones listed, approximately 84% were seen once; the top ten hold over 10%. The sample was lung tumor tissue. The source is a human donor with non-small cell lung cancer.

J is TRBJ1-2 and V is TRBV5-6, with a weak D call TRBD1 (5 bases). Germline V gives CDR1 SGHDT, CDR2 YYEEEE. Trimming cost V 0 bases and J 5 bases, with 8 bases left between them. CDR3 size: 13 residues. The CDR3 DNA follows: TGTGCCAGCAGCTTGGCAGGGAATTATGGCTACACCTTC. This sequence encodes CASSLAGNYGYTF.

The J gene is TRBJ2-3, the V gene TRBV5-1; 7 nucleotides line up with TRBD1. Germline CDR1 is SGHRS and CDR2 is YFSETQ. The CDR3 loop spans 17 amino acids. V lost 2 bases and J lost 2; bases outside the gene matches: 11. The CDR3 region is CASSFVPGTADTDTQYF. CDR3 DNA sequence: TGCGCCAGCAGCTTCGTACCGGGGACAGCGGACACAGATACGCAGTATTTT.

CDR3 sequence (DNA): TGTGCCAGCAGCTTAGCGATATTGGGGAGCTCTGGAAACACCATATATTTT. It translates to CASSLAILGSSGNTIYF. The chain is built from TRBV7-2 and TRBJ1-3, with D uncertain. Germline V gene data show CDR1 as SGHTA and CDR2 as FQGNSA. The CDR3 loop spans 17 amino acids. The V end lost 0 bases, the J end lost 0 bases, and 12 bases lay between the germline ends. Variable domain in full (rest from reference TRBV7-2 and TRBJ1-3): GAGVSQSPSNKVTEKGKDVELRCDPISGHTALYWYRQSLGQGLEFLIYFQGNSAPDKSGLPSDRFSAERTGGSVSTLTIQRTQQEDSAVYLCASSLAILGSSGNTIYFGEGSWLTVV.

V and J are TRBV5-4 and TRBJ1-3; 8 nucleotides agree with TRBD1. The germline gives CDR1 SGHNT, CDR2 YYREEE (reference sequence). There are 11 residues in the CDR3. The V segment lost 3 bases and the J segment 11 bases; nucleotides outside the gene matches: 1. The CDR3, as DNA: TGTGCCAGCAGCTCGGACAGGGCCATATATTTT. As protein: CASSSDRAIYF.

This clone showed up just a few times. The genes are TRBV19 and TRBJ1-5; perhaps TRBD1 as D (5 bases). The CDR3 spans 15 residues. CDR1 and CDR2 (germline): LNHDA, SQIVND (reference sequence). V gave up 7 bases and J gave up 9 bases, with 22 bases separating them. DNA of the CDR3: TGTGCCAGTACCCCCACCGGGACCCCCGGAAGGCCCCAGCATTTT. Amino acid sequence: CASTPTGTPGRPQHF.

The rearrangement links TRBV6-1 to TRBJ2-7; D might be TRBD1 (6 bases). Deletions cut 0 bases from V and 7 bases from J, with 13 bases between. This CDR3 spans 14 amino acids. From germline, CDR1 is MNHNS and CDR2 SASEGT. CDR3 sequence: CASSEAFRGGEQYF. In DNA, the CDR3 is TGTGCCAGCAGTGAAGCCTTCAGGGGTGGGGAGCAGTACTTC.

The chain links TRBV7-2 to TRBJ2-7; 15 nucleotides align to TRBD2. The CDR3 runs to 14 residues. The V gene's germline CDR1 is SGHTA and CDR2 FQGNSA. The ends lost 5 bases at V and 6 bases at J; junction bases unmatched: 2. CDR3: CASSRGLAGGEQYF. The CDR3 nucleotides read TGTGCCAGCAGCCGGGGACTAGCGGGGGGCGAGCAGTACTTC.

The table lists this clone with a few counts. J is TRBJ1-3 and V is TRBV7-2, with D possibly being TRBD1 (6 bases). CDR3 length: 15 residues. V lost 4 bases, J lost 0 bases, and 10 bases lay in between. Germline V gene lookup returns CDR1 SGHTA and CDR2 FQGNSA. This CDR3 reads CASSSTGSSGNTIYF. DNA of the CDR3: TGTGCCAGCAGCTCAACAGGGAGCTCTGGAAACACCATATATTTT.

The rearrangement joins TRBV4-2 to TRBJ1-2; D is unclear. Trimming pared 0 bases from V and 2 bases from J, leaving 13 bases between. Germline CDR1 reads LGHNA; CDR2 reads YNFKEQ. CDR3 size: 16 residues. DNA of the CDR3: TGTGCCAGCAGCCAAGATATGCGCAGGCTGAACTATGGCTACACCTTC. It translates to CASSQDMRRLNYGYTF.

This clone has only one observation. The genes are TRBV7-6 and TRBJ1-1; tentatively, D is TRBD1 (5 bases). This CDR3 has 14 amino acids. CDR1 is SGHVS, CDR2 FNYEAQ, per germline. V was pared by 2 bases and J by 1 base, with 8 bases between. In nucleotides, the CDR3 is TGTGCCAGCAGCTTAAGGGGTCCGAACACTGAAGCTTTCTTT. It yields the protein CASSLRGPNTEAFF.

V and J are TRBV5-1 and TRBJ2-2, with D unresolved. Germline-derived CDR1 and CDR2 are SGHRS and YFSETQ. Deletions cut 4 bases from V and 6 bases from J, with 13 bases between. CDR3 length: 14 amino acids. The CDR3: CASSPEVGAGELFF. DNA of the CDR3: TGCGCCAGCAGCCCCGAGGTTGGGGCCGGGGAGCTGTTTTTT. Full variable domain (remainder filled in from reference TRBV5-1 and TRBJ2-2): KAGVTQTPRYLIKTRGQQVTLSCSPISGHRSVSWYQQTPGQGLQFLFEYFSETQRNKGNFPGRFSGRQFSNSRSEMNVSTLELGDSALYLCASSPEVGAGELFFGEGSRLTVL.

The J gene is TRBJ1-1, the V gene TRBV9; TRBD1 agrees at 7 bases. Per the germline V gene, CDR1 is SGDLS and CDR2 is YYNGEE. This CDR3 contains 14 residues. Unmatched junction bases numbered 4, after V lost 4 bases and J lost 1 base. The chain's CDR3 is CASSPRTGNTEAFF. The CDR3 region has the DNA TGTGCCAGCAGCCCACGGACAGGGAACACTGAAGCTTTCTTT.

This clone occurred once. The J gene is TRBJ1-2, the V gene TRBV5-8, with 7 bases lining up with TRBD1. Germline-derived CDR1 and CDR2 are SGHTS and YDEGEE. This CDR3 region has 13 residues. The V segment lost 7 bases and the J segment 8 bases; nucleotides outside the gene matches: 11. The CDR3 DNA is TGTGCCAGCGGCCTATTAGGGACAGAGGGCTACACCTTC. As protein: CASGLLGTEGYTF.

This chain uses TRBV6-5 with TRBJ2-7, with D possibly being TRBD1 (5 bases). The CDR3 length is 15 residues. Looked up from germline, CDR1 is MNHEY and CDR2 is SVGAGI. V dropped 0 bases and J dropped 3 bases, with 12 bases sitting between them. The CDR3: CASSYSIAGLYEQYF. The CDR3 DNA reads TGTGCCAGCAGTTACTCGATAGCAGGGCTCTACGAGCAGTACTTC.

The CDR3 coding sequence is TGCGCCAGCAGCTTGGATGGGGCCGATACAGATACGCAGTATTTT. This sequence encodes CASSLDGADTDTQYF. The chain combines TRBV5-1 with TRBJ2-3; TRBD1 might be the D (5 bases). In germline, CDR1 is SGHRS, CDR2 YFSETQ. The CDR3 contains 15 residues. Trimming left V 0 bases short and J 3 bases short, with 11 bases between. Looking up the rest from reference TRBV5-1 and TRBJ2-3 gives the full variable domain: KAGVTQTPRYLIKTRGQQVTLSCSPISGHRSVSWYQQTPGQGLQFLFEYFSETQRNKGNFPGRFSGRQFSNSRSEMNVSTLELGDSALYLCASSLDGADTDTQYFGPGTRLTVL.

The chain links TRBV11-2 to TRBJ1-3; perhaps TRBD1 as D (5 bases). Germline V gives CDR1 SGHAT, CDR2 FQNNGV. V lost 5 bases and J lost 0, with 11 bases in between. The CDR3 is made up of 15 amino acids. CDR3 DNA: TGTGCCAGCAGCCGACTACAGGTCTCTGGAAACACCATATATTTT. It codes for CASSRLQVSGNTIYF.

This sequence joins TRBV7-2 and TRBJ2-1, with D possibly matching TRBD2 (6 bases). CDR1 is SGHTA, CDR2 FQGNSA, per germline. V dropped 8 bases and J dropped 4 bases, with 15 bases sitting between them. The CDR3 is 14 residues long. The CDR3 DNA is TGTGCCAGCGTCCGGACTATTAGTTACAATGAGCAGTTCTTC. Residues: CASVRTISYNEQFF.

This rearrangement joins TRBV18 to TRBJ2-1; D not resolved. V shed 0 bases and J shed 5 bases, with 11 bases lying between them. Germline V gene sequence: CDR1 KGHSH, CDR2 LQKENI. There are 15 residues in the CDR3. CDR3: CASSPPGTVNNEQFF. In DNA form, the CDR3 reads TGTGCCAGCTCACCACCCGGAACCGTGAACAATGAGCAGTTCTTC.

In this sample, this clone is medium-sized. V gene TRBV9 combines with J gene TRBJ1-6, with no clear D. Trimming stripped 4 bases from V and 6 bases from J, with 17 bases between. The V gene's germline CDR1 is SGDLS and CDR2 YYNGEE. There are 16 residues in the CDR3. The CDR3 loop reads CASSPQEGSLNSPLHF. Here the CDR3 DNA reads TGTGCCAGCAGCCCACAAGAGGGATCCCTTAATTCACCCCTCCACTTT.

The rearrangement joins TRBV11-3 to TRBJ2-7, with 8 bases lining up with TRBD2. This CDR3 region has 14 residues. Trimming at V came to 1 base and at J to 3 bases, leaving 2 bases not matched to a gene. Germline CDR1 SGHNT, CDR2 YENEEA. In nucleotides, the CDR3 is TGTGCCAGCAGCTTAGTTGCGGGGGGCTACGAGCAGTACTTC. Protein: CASSLVAGGYEQYF.

In nucleotides, the CDR3 is TGTGCCAGCAGTCGGACATCCTTGAACACTGAAGCTTTCTTT. Its protein product is CASSRTSLNTEAFF. The chain recombines TRBV2 with TRBJ1-1; D possibly corresponds to TRBD1 (5 bases). This CDR3 has 14 residues. Germline-derived CDR1 and CDR2 are SNHLY and FYNNEI. V lost 5 bases and J 0 bases, leaving 10 bases between the germline ends.

This chain connects TRBV6-1 to TRBJ2-7; D gene unclear. Germline CDR1 reads MNHNS; CDR2 reads SASEGT. This CDR3 comprises 13 residues. V shed 4 bases and J shed 2 bases, with 9 bases lying between them. The CDR3 region is CASSVDRAYEQYF. The CDR3 DNA is TGTGCCAGCAGTGTTGACCGGGCCTACGAGCAGTACTTC.

This clone was observed once. This chain links TRBV6-5 with TRBJ2-7; possible D gene TRBD2, 6 bases. CDR1 MNHEY and CDR2 SVGAGI come from the germline V gene. There are 15 residues in the CDR3. Deletions cut 0 bases from V and 2 bases from J, with 11 bases between. CDR3 in amino acids: CASSYSRRGPYEQYF. The CDR3 DNA follows: TGTGCCAGCAGTTACTCGAGGCGGGGCCCCTACGAGCAGTACTTC.

The chain joins TRBV4-2 to TRBJ1-5; 7 bases are shared with TRBD1. J was trimmed by 1 base and V by 3 bases; bases with no gene match: 3. Germline CDR1 and CDR2: LGHNA and YNFKEQ. The length of the CDR3 is 15 residues. The CDR3 coding sequence is TGTGCCAGCAGCCACCTGGGACAGAGCAATCAGCCCCAGCATTTT. Translated: CASSHLGQSNQPQHF.

This rearrangement joins TRBV7-2 to TRBJ1-1; a weak D match, TRBD1 (5 bases). Germline assignment: CDR1 SGHTA and CDR2 FQGNSA. CDR3 length: 13 amino acids. V was shortened by 3 bases and J by 6 bases, with 11 bases between the two germline ends. The CDR3 here is CASSFSRAAEAFF. CDR3 DNA sequence: TGTGCCAGCAGCTTTTCCAGGGCCGCTGAAGCTTTCTTT. Looking up the rest from reference TRBV7-2 and TRBJ1-1 gives the full variable domain: GAGVSQSPSNKVTEKGKDVELRCDPISGHTALYWYRQSLGQGLEFLIYFQGNSAPDKSGLPSDRFSAERTGGSVSTLTIQRTQQEDSAVYLCASSFSRAAEAFFGQGTRLTVV.

As DNA, the CDR3 is TGTGCCAGCAGTTACGGGACCACCACAGATACGCAGTATTTT. Amino acid sequence: CASSYGTTTDTQYF. The chain is built from TRBV6-6 and TRBJ2-3; D tentatively reads TRBD1 or TRBD2 (5 bases each). Trimming took off 2 bases at V and 2 bases at J, with 8 bases between the two ends. The CDR3 extends over 14 amino acids. CDR1 is MNHNY, CDR2 SVGAGI, per germline (reference sequence).

The chain is built from TRBV10-3 and TRBJ2-7; D unclear. The CDR3 runs to 14 residues. V was trimmed by 3 bases and J by 1 base, leaving 10 bases between them. The germline gives CDR1 ENHRY, CDR2 SYGVKD. CDR3 loop: CAISDSTESYEQYF. Written as DNA, the CDR3 is TGTGCCATCAGTGACTCCACCGAATCCTACGAGCAGTACTTC.

The chain combines TRBV11-2 with TRBJ1-1; D ambiguous. This CDR3 comprises 13 residues. The germline V gene encodes CDR1 SGHAT and CDR2 FQNNGV. V lost 1 base and J lost 1, with 4 bases in between. The CDR3, as DNA: TGTGCCAGCAGCTTAGTCGGGAACACTGAAGCTTTCTTT. It encodes CASSLVGNTEAFF.

This sequence joins TRBV5-1 and TRBJ2-3; D tentatively fits TRBD1 or TRBD2 (6 bases each). From germline, CDR1 is SGHRS and CDR2 YFSETQ. The CDR3 consists of 16 residues. V lost 3 bases and J 3 bases, leaving 17 bases between the germline ends. The CDR3 DNA sequence: TGCGCCAGCAGCTCGGAGGGGGGTTTTGGGACAGATACGCAGTATTTT. This codes for CASSSEGGFGTDTQYF.

This clone is categorized as medium-sized. The chain is built from TRBV23-1 and TRBJ1-5; D may be TRBD1 (6 bases). TRBV23-1 carries the ORF label, with uncertain function. The CDR3 loop spans 19 amino acids. Trimming took off 3 bases at V and 2 bases at J, with 23 bases between the two ends. The CDR3 bases are TGCGCCAGCAGTCATCCCGGGGGGGGGACACAGGTCGGCAATCAGCCCCAGCATTTT. Translated: CASSHPGGGTQVGNQPQHF.